Listed here are 17 T cell receptor beta chains from one sample, sequenced in a study of T-cell memory formation after mild COVID-19. TCRdb analysed the 5' RACE reads with MiXCR anew, one entry per CDR3 protein. This sample carries some 440,000 distinct CDR3 sequences, around a quarter of them seen once, and the ten largest clones take 9.5% to 15%. Sequences were obtained from PBMCs or a T cell subset sorted from them (not recorded which). These receptors were obtained from an adult woman who had mild COVID-19 (a few samples of this study predate the infection). Cell type and time point are not known.

This clonotype occurred a few times. The genes are TRBV7-9 and TRBJ1-2, with TRBD1 matching 9 bases. The CDR3 extends over 17 amino acids. V was pared by 5 bases and J by 0 bases, with 10 bases of the junction left unmatched. Germline V gene data show CDR1 as SEHNR and CDR2 as FQNEAQ (reference sequence). CDR3 sequence: CASSPRGRDRANYGYTF. In nucleotides, the CDR3 is TGTGCCAGCAGCCCGCGGGGAAGGGACAGGGCTAACTATGGCTACACCTTC. Looking up the rest from reference TRBV7-9 and TRBJ1-2 gives the full variable domain: DTGVSQNPRHKITKRGQNVTFRCDPISEHNRLYWYRQTLGQGPEFLTYFQNEAQLEKSRLLSDRFSAERPKGSFSTLEIQRTEQGDSAMYLCASSPRGRDRANYGYTFGSGTRLTVV.

This chain links TRBV29-1 with TRBJ1-2, with TRBD1 as a possible D gene (5 bases). CDR1 is SQVTM and CDR2 is ANQGSEA in the germline V gene. Trimming left V 3 bases short and J 7 bases short, with 12 bases between. The CDR3 runs 12 residues. DNA for the CDR3: TGCAGCGTTGACCCCAGGGATGGTGGCTACACCTTC. This encodes CSVDPRDGGYTF.

The chain has TRBV2 and TRBJ1-1; 7 bases line up with TRBD1. The CDR3 spans 15 residues. Germline V gene lookup returns CDR1 SNHLY and CDR2 FYNNEI. J gave up 4 bases and V 10 bases, and 15 bases lay outside the gene matches. In nucleotides, the CDR3 is TGTGCCACCGGGACAGCGCTGCAGGTGGGCACTGAAGCTTTCTTT. Translated: CATGTALQVGTEAFF.

This clonotype was observed a handful of times. CDR3 region: CASSMTDEETQYF. The CDR3 DNA sequence: TGTGCCAGCAGCATGACAGATGAAGAGACCCAGTACTTC. The V and J genes are TRBV7-8 and TRBJ2-5, with D perhaps TRBD1 (5 bases). CDR1 is SGHVS and CDR2 is FQNEAQ in the germline V gene. CDR3 size: 13 residues. The V end lost 5 bases, the J end lost 3 bases, and 10 bases lay between the germline ends.

V is TRBV27 and J is TRBJ2-7; 7 bases match TRBD1. Germline trimming cut 5 bases from V and 4 bases from J; bases unmatched to any gene: 14. The CDR3 contains 16 residues. CDR1 MNHEY and CDR2 SMNVEV come from the germline V gene (reference sequence). This CDR3 reads CASSRSRSDRAYEQYF. In DNA form, the CDR3 reads TGTGCCAGCAGTAGGAGTCGTTCCGACAGGGCTTACGAGCAGTACTTC.

The CDR3 is CASSGATSLGETQYF. As DNA, the CDR3 is TGTGCCAGCTCGGGCGCGACTAGCCTCGGGGAGACCCAGTACTTC. The chain links TRBV18 to TRBJ2-5; 7 bases map to TRBD2. V dropped 6 bases and J dropped 5; count of bases not matched to a gene: 12. The germline V gene has CDR1 KGHSH and CDR2 LQKENI. The CDR3 sequence is 15 residues long.

In this sample, this clonotype turned up a few times. V is TRBV5-1 and J is TRBJ1-1; 7 bases are shared with TRBD1. V dropped 9 bases and J dropped 0; count of bases not matched to a gene: 8. The CDR3 sequence is 14 residues long. Germline CDR1 SGHRS, CDR2 YFSETQ. The CDR3 DNA reads as TGCGCCACCCGAAGGGGACAGATGAACACTGAAGCTTTCTTT. Protein product: CATRRGQMNTEAFF.

In the case of this clonotype: The final CDR3 position lacks the conserved phenylalanine or tryptophan, pointing to a likely read error. No DNA is shown, since the ends of the CDR3 on it are uncertain; the CDR3 is the one TCRdb lists. The V and J genes are TRBV20-1 and TRBJ2-7; TRBD1, as called in the table, went unchecked against the DNA. The germline gives CDR1 DFQATT, CDR2 SNEGSKA (reference sequence). The CDR3 is 13 amino acids long, termini counted. The CDR3 loop reads CSAPGAACHYSRS.

CDR3 DNA sequence: TGTGCCAGCAGTTACTCTCGGCAGGGGAAACAGACCCAGTACTTC. As protein: CASSYSRQGKQTQYF. V is TRBV6-5 and J is TRBJ2-5; the D gene is possibly TRBD1 (6 bases). Germline V gene sequence: CDR1 MNHEY, CDR2 SVGAGI. This CDR3 comprises 15 residues. Trimming cost V 0 bases and J 6 bases, with 14 bases left between them.

The CDR3 DNA reads as TGTGCCAGCAGCAACAGGCGGAACCGCAATCAGCCCCAGCATTTT. This codes for CASSNRRNRNQPQHF. The chain is built from TRBV6-2 or TRBV6-3 and TRBJ1-5; tentative D call: TRBD1 (5 bases). This CDR3 is 15 amino acids long. The germline V gene encodes CDR1 MNHEY and CDR2 SVGEGT. The germline V and J ends were trimmed by 6 bases and 2 bases, with 14 bases remaining between them.

This clonotype was seen a handful of times. The chain couples TRBV5-1 to TRBJ2-1, with D tentatively TRBD2 (6 bases). CDR1 is SGHRS and CDR2 is YFSETQ in the germline V gene. V lost 0 bases and J lost 2, with 15 bases in between. CDR3 length: 17 amino acids. CDR3 in amino acids: CASSLEVGGSPYNEQFF. CDR3 sequence (DNA): TGCGCCAGCAGCTTGGAGGTCGGGGGTTCCCCCTACAATGAGCAGTTCTTC.

This clonotype occurred a few times. The chain couples TRBV4-1 to TRBJ2-7; 7 nucleotides agree with TRBD1. This CDR3 is built from 14 residues. V was pared by 3 bases and J by 2 bases, with 4 bases of the junction left unmatched. Per germline, CDR1 MGHRA and CDR2 YSYEKL. Written as DNA, the CDR3 is TGCGCCAGCAGCCATGACAGGGACCCCTACGAGCAGTACTTC. Translating it yields CASSHDRDPYEQYF.

The chain carries TRBV2 and TRBJ2-7; 9 nucleotides align to TRBD1. Germline lookup yields CDR1 SNHLY and CDR2 FYNNEI. This CDR3 spans 13 amino acids. The J segment lost 5 bases and the V segment lost 6 bases, leaving 5 bases of the junction unmatched. DNA of the CDR3: TGTGCCAGCAGCCGGGACAGGGAGGACGAGCAGTACTTC. Translated, it gives CASSRDREDEQYF.

This clonotype turned up a few times. This chain connects TRBV9 to TRBJ2-1, with 7 positions matching TRBD2. Germline lookup yields CDR1 SGDLS and CDR2 YYNGEE. Germline trimming cut 4 bases from V and 5 bases from J; bases unmatched to any gene: 6. The CDR3 sequence is 14 residues long. The CDR3 sequence is CASSKFGGDNEQFF. CDR3 nucleotides: TGTGCCAGCAGCAAATTTGGGGGGGACAATGAGCAGTTCTTC.

In its sample, this clonotype was seen a few times. J is TRBJ2-7 and V is TRBV10-3; the D is unclear. CDR1 and CDR2 (germline): ENHRY, SYGVKD. The CDR3 spans 11 residues. V lost 3 bases and J lost 5, with 5 bases in between. Written as DNA, the CDR3 is TGTGCCATCAGTGACCCAAACGAGCAGTACTTC. Translated, it gives CAISDPNEQYF.

The rearrangement uses TRBV3-1 and TRBJ2-5, with 9 bases identical to TRBD2. The CDR3 loop spans 17 amino acids. V lost 4 bases, J lost 4 bases, and 13 bases stayed unmatched. Germline assignment: CDR1 LGHDT and CDR2 YNNKEL (reference sequence). In DNA form, the CDR3 reads TGTGCCAGCAGCCTCGCCCCAGGTAGCGGGAGCTTAGAGACCCAGTACTTC. Translation: CASSLAPGSGSLETQYF.

The chain is built from TRBV5-8 and TRBJ2-2, with D maybe TRBD2 (7 bases). The length of the CDR3 is 16 residues. CDR1 is SGHTS, CDR2 YDEGEE, per germline. The ends were cut back, 3 bases at V and 0 bases at J, with 12 bases in the middle. The CDR3 bases are TGTGCCAGCAGCTGGGGGGGGCCTGCGAACACCGGGGAGCTGTTTTTT. The encoded protein is CASSWGGPANTGELFF.